This TCR beta chain was identified in a study of Ad26.COV2.S vaccination and SARS-CoV-2 variants. Overall study: Sample donor was a member of the COV1001 Ad26.COV2.S trial arm.

Germline V gene lookup returns CDR1 SGHRS and CDR2 YFSETQ. The CDR3 extends over 14 amino acids. The trim removed 5 bases at V and 6 bases at J, leaving 10 bases unmatched. Sequencing used immunoSEQ multiplex PCR; TCRdb keeps in-frame clones, though not all of them. The repertoire holds 350,000 to 550,000 clones, with roughly nine tenths as singletons. Treatment described: 19 received Ad26.COV2.S at low or high dose, single or two shots; several received placebo; per-sample allocation not given. The samples date from day 63 after the first vaccine or placebo injection. Expression of Wuhan-strain SARS-CoV-2 spike came from the Ad26 vector that formed the vaccine. Study-wide results and limits: Spike-specific TCR breadth ran higher among vaccine recipients than placebo recipients. Similar non-spike TCR breadth was observed in recipients of vaccine and of placebo.

A note on this clone: Its antigen is still unknown.

The sequences come from peripheral blood, collected in a trial of Ad26.COV2.S vaccine versus placebo. The rearrangement links TRBV5-1 to TRBJ2-7, with 8 bases identical to TRBD2. The clonotype originates from a person between 18 and 60 years old who received the Ad26.COV2.S COVID-19 vaccine or a placebo. CDR3 sequence reads: CASSRGTRSGEQYF. CDR3 nucleotides: TGCGCCAGCAGTAGGGGGACTAGATCGGGCGAGCAGTACTTC.